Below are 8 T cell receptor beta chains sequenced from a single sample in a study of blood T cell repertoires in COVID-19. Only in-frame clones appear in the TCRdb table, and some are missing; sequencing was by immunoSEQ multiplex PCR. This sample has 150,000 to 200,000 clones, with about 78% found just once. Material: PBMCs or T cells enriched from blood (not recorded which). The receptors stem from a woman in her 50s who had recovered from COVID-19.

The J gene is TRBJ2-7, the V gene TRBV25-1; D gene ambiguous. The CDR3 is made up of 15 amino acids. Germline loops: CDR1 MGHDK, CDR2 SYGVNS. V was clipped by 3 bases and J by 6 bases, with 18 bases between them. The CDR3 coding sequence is TGTGCCAGCAGTGAGTTGTACTCGTCCCTACCCGAGCAGTACTTC. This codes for CASSELYSSLPEQYF.

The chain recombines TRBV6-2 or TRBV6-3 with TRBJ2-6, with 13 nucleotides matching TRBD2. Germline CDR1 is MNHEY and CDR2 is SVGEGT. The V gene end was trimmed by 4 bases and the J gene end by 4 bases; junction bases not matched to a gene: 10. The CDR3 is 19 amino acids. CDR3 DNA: TGTGCCAGCAGTTCTGAACTAGCGGGAGGGGAACTAGGGGCCAACGTCCTGACTTTC. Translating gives CASSSELAGGELGANVLTF.

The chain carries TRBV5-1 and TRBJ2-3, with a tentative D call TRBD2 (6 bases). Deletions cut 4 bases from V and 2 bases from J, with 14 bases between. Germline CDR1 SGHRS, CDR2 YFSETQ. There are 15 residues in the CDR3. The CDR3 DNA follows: TGCGCCAGCAGCCCGGAGGGCCGGGACACAGATACGCAGTATTTT. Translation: CASSPEGRDTDTQYF.

The chain's CDR3 is CAWSSHGGETQYF. The CDR3 region has the DNA TGTGCCTGGAGTTCCCACGGGGGGGAGACCCAGTACTTC. The rearrangement joins TRBV30 to TRBJ2-5; 7 bases align to TRBD2. The CDR3 spans 13 residues. Germline lookup yields CDR1 GTSNPN and CDR2 SVGIG (reference sequence). With 2 bases clipped from V and 5 bases from J, the junction kept 5 bases outside the gene matches. Full variable domain (missing parts from reference TRBV30 and TRBJ2-5): SQTIHQWPATLVQPVGSPLSLECTVEGTSNPNLYWYRQAAGRGLQLLFYSVGIGQISSEVPQNLSASRPQDRQFILSSKKLLLSDSGFYLCAWSSHGGETQYFGPGTRLLVL.

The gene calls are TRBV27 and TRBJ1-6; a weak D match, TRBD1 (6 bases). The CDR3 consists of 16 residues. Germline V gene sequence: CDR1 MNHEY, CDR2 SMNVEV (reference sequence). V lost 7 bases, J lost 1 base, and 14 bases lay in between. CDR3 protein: CASKSRGTSYNSPLHF. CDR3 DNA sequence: TGTGCCAGCAAAAGCAGGGGTACATCCTATAATTCACCCCTCCACTTT.

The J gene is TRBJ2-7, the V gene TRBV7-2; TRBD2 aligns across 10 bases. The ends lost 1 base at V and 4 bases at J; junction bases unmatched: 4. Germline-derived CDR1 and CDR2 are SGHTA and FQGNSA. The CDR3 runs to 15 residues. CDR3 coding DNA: TGTGCCAGCAGCTTAGAGTCTAGCGGGAGTTACGAGCAGTACTTC. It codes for CASSLESSGSYEQYF.

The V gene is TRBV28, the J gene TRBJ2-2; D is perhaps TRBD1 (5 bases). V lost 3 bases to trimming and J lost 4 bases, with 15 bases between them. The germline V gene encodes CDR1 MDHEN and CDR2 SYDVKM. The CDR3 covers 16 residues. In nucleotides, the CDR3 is TGTGCCAGCAGTTTGGTACAGGAAAAGGGCACCGGGGAGCTGTTTTTT. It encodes CASSLVQEKGTGELFF. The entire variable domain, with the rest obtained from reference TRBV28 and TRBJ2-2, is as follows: DVKVTQSSRYLVKRTGEKVFLECVQDMDHENMFWYRQDPGLGLRLIYFSYDVKMKEKGDIPEGYSVSREKKERFSLILESASTNQTSMYLCASSLVQEKGTGELFFGEGSRLTVL.

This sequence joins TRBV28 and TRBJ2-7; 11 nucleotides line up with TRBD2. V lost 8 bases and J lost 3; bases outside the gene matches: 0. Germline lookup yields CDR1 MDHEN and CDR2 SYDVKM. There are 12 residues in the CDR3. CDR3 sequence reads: CASGTSGYEQYF. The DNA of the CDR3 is TGTGCCAGCGGGACTAGCGGCTACGAGCAGTACTTC. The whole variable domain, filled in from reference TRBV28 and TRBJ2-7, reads DVKVTQSSRYLVKRTGEKVFLECVQDMDHENMFWYRQDPGLGLRLIYFSYDVKMKEKGDIPEGYSVSREKKERFSLILESASTNQTSMYLCASGTSGYEQYFGPGTRLTVT.